Presented here are 30 T cell receptor beta chains from one specimen sequenced in a study of metastatic and nonmetastatic thyroid tumors. TCRdb ran MiXCR on the PCR reads. The sample carries fewer than 18,000 clones, 24% recorded once. All patients reached thyroid surgery having received no treatment beforehand. The specimen was tumor tissue. These receptors all come from a female donor with papillary thyroid cancer or a benign thyroid nodule (not recorded which). Some clones in this sample may be carry-over from other donors' samples.

In its sample, this clone was seen a few times. This could be a read error, since a much larger clone is one nucleotide away. The V gene is TRBV25-1, the J gene TRBJ1-2; 9 bases line up with TRBD1. The CDR3 length is 15 residues. Germline CDR1 is MGHDK and CDR2 is SYGVNS. CDR3 bases: TGTGCCAGCAGTGACTGGGACAGGGCTAACTATGTCTACACCTTC. This codes for CASSDWDRANYVYTF.

This clone was seen repeatedly, ten times or more. The rearrangement uses TRBV19 and TRBJ1-1, with D tentatively TRBD1 (5 bases). In germline, CDR1 is LNHDA, CDR2 SQIVND (reference sequence). Trimming took 8 bases from V and 7 from J, leaving 14 bases between them. The CDR3 loop spans 12 amino acids. The CDR3 sequence is CASSYGGDEAFF. The CDR3 nucleotides read TGTGCCAGTTCCTACGGGGGGGATGAAGCTTTCTTT.

V and J are TRBV3-1 and TRBJ2-7; the D gene could be TRBD1 or TRBD2 (5 bases each). Germline assignment: CDR1 LGHDT and CDR2 YNNKEL (reference sequence). The CDR3 sequence is 13 residues long. V was cut by 0 bases and J by 5 bases, with 8 bases left in between. This CDR3 is CASSQDVGDEQYF. CDR3 nucleotides: TGTGCCAGCAGCCAAGATGTGGGGGACGAGCAGTACTTC.

This clone has a count of ten or more. This chain connects TRBV18 to TRBJ2-7; TRBD2 agrees at 7 bases. V shed 8 bases and J 0 bases; nucleotides not matched to a gene: 7. CDR1 KGHSH and CDR2 LQKENI come from the germline V gene. The CDR3 has 14 amino acids. For the CDR3, the DNA is TGTGCCAGCGTAGGGGAGGGGAGCTCCTACGAGCAGTACTTC. This encodes CASVGEGSSYEQYF.

This clone is medium-sized (0.01 to 0.1%) by share. The rearrangement links TRBV20-1 to TRBJ2-1; 8 bases map to TRBD2. This CDR3 has 14 amino acids. Germline trimming cut 5 bases from V and 8 bases from J; bases unmatched to any gene: 11. Germline-derived CDR1 and CDR2 are DFQATT and SNEGSKA (reference sequence). CDR3: CSAGAREGLHEQFF. The CDR3 nucleotides read TGCAGTGCTGGGGCCCGGGAGGGGTTACATGAGCAGTTCTTC.

J is TRBJ2-3 and V is TRBV11-2; TRBD2 aligns across 16 bases. V shed 5 bases, J shed 5 bases, and the junction held 4 bases outside the gene matches. The germline V gene encodes CDR1 SGHAT and CDR2 FQNNGV. CDR3 length: 16 residues. The CDR3 sequence is CASSLGTSGRGDTQYF. The CDR3 nucleotides are TGTGCCAGCAGCCTAGGGACTAGCGGGAGGGGAGATACGCAGTATTTT.

This clone was seen a few times. The CDR3 DNA reads TGTGCCAGCAGTGTATCTAGCGGGAGCTCCTACGAGCAGTACTTC. Residues: CASSVSSGSSYEQYF. The gene calls are TRBV6-1 and TRBJ2-7; 10 bases match TRBD2. In germline, CDR1 is MNHNS, CDR2 SASEGT. V dropped 4 bases and J dropped 0; count of bases not matched to a gene: 3. There are 15 residues in the CDR3.

The V gene is TRBV7-9, the J gene TRBJ2-2, with 7 nucleotides matching TRBD2. The CDR3 runs to 15 residues. V lost 3 bases and J lost 7; bases outside the gene matches: 8. CDR1 and CDR2 from the germline V gene are SEHNR and FQNEAQ (reference sequence). The CDR3 DNA is TGTGCCAGCAGCTTCGGCGGGAGCGGTGTCGGGGAGCTGTTTTTT. It encodes CASSFGGSGVGELFF.

This clone was observed once. The chain employs TRBV4-3 and TRBJ2-5, with TRBD2 as a possible D gene (6 bases). The CDR3 has 16 residues. Germline V CDR1 and CDR2: LGHNA, YSLEER. V was shortened by 4 bases and J by 4 bases, with 19 bases between the two germline ends. This chain's CDR3 is CASSPLAPPSRETQYF. The CDR3 nucleotides read TGCGCCAGCAGCCCACTAGCCCCTCCATCCCGAGAGACCCAGTACTTC.

V is TRBV11-2 and J is TRBJ1-2; D unresolved. The germline V and J ends were trimmed by 1 base and 8 bases, with 17 bases remaining between them. Germline CDR1 is SGHAT and CDR2 is FQNNGV. The CDR3 consists of 15 residues. The CDR3, as DNA: TGTGCCAGCAGCTTAGGATCAGGAGGATTGAGCGGCTACACCTTC. This sequence encodes CASSLGSGGLSGYTF.

The rearrangement joins TRBV6-1 to TRBJ1-6; no reliable D call. V was clipped by 7 bases and J by 5 bases, with 15 bases between them. The CDR3 consists of 15 residues. Germline-derived CDR1 and CDR2 are MNHNS and SASEGT. CDR3 bases: TGTGCCAGCACCCGAAGGCTACAGAATAATTCACCCCTCCACTTT. This gives the protein CASTRRLQNNSPLHF.

This chain joins TRBV11-2 and TRBJ2-1; 12 nucleotides line up with TRBD2. The CDR3 length is 15 residues. With 5 bases clipped from V and 6 bases from J, the junction kept 5 bases outside the gene matches. Per germline, CDR1 SGHAT and CDR2 FQNNGV. The CDR3 sequence: CASSLRTSGANEQFF. DNA for the CDR3: TGTGCCAGCAGCCTAAGGACTAGCGGGGCCAATGAGCAGTTCTTC.

This chain connects TRBV20-1 to TRBJ1-1; D is possibly TRBD1 (5 bases). CDR3 length equals 11 residues. Germline values: CDR1 DFQATT, CDR2 SNEGSKA (reference sequence). Trimming removed 1 base from V and 11 bases from J, with 11 bases in between. As DNA, the CDR3 is TGCAGTGCTAGAGCGGGGGAAAGGGCTTTCTTT. Translating it yields CSARAGERAFF.

This clone was seen many times. The chain links TRBV5-4 to TRBJ2-5; TRBD2 aligns across 13 bases. Germline V lookup: CDR1 SGHNT, CDR2 YYREEE (reference sequence). After removal of 0 bases from V and 5 bases from J, the junction contained 4 bases not matched to a gene. This CDR3 comprises 16 residues. This CDR3 is CASSLVGTSGMETQYF. In DNA, the CDR3 is TGTGCCAGCAGCTTGGTGGGGACTAGCGGGATGGAGACCCAGTACTTC.

The chain recombines TRBV10-3 with TRBJ2-7; D gene ambiguous. V was clipped by 2 bases and J by 2 bases, with 7 bases between them. This CDR3 has 13 residues. The germline gives CDR1 ENHRY, CDR2 SYGVKD. The CDR3 bases are TGTGCCATCAGTGAGGGGAAGGCCTACGAGCAGTACTTC. Its protein product is CAISEGKAYEQYF.

This clone was detected ten times or more. A read error may explain this, as a much larger clone is one base away. The CDR3 ends on some other residue instead of the conserved phenylalanine or tryptophan, so this is likely a read error. The chain employs TRBV5-1 and TRBJ1-1; D is uncertain. V was pared by 0 bases and J by 3 bases, with 12 bases between. The germline CDR1 and CDR2 sequences are SGHRS and YFSETQ. The CDR3 runs 15 residues. CDR3 residues: CASSLDPGEDTEAFL. The DNA for the CDR3 is TGCGCCAGCAGCTTGGATCCAGGCGAGGACACTGAAGCTTTCCTT.

By proportion, this clone is medium-sized. The genes are TRBV6-5 and TRBJ2-7, with D perhaps TRBD1 (6 bases). There are 15 residues in the CDR3. Trimming removed 0 bases from V and 3 bases from J, with 12 bases in between. The germline V gene has CDR1 MNHEY and CDR2 SVGAGI. CDR3 loop: CASSYSSRTVYEQYF. CDR3 DNA: TGTGCCAGCAGTTACTCTTCCCGGACAGTCTACGAGCAGTACTTC.

The chain has TRBV11-2 and TRBJ2-7; maybe TRBD2 (6 bases). Deletions cut 2 bases from V and 5 bases from J, with 16 bases between. This CDR3 has 15 amino acids. Germline V gene data show CDR1 as SGHAT and CDR2 as FQNNGV. CDR3 coding DNA: TGTGCCAGCAGCTTAAGTGCGGGGACCCTCGACGAGCAGTACTTC. Amino acids: CASSLSAGTLDEQYF.

This chain links TRBV6-1 with TRBJ2-7; 9 bases are shared with TRBD2. This CDR3 comprises 17 residues. Looked up from germline, CDR1 is MNHNS and CDR2 is SASEGT. V shed 6 bases and J 10 bases; nucleotides not matched to a gene: 22. The DNA of the CDR3 is TGTGCCAGCAGGGTCAGCTCCATAGCGGGAGAGACCTACTATCAGTACTTC. Residues: CASRVSSIAGETYYQYF.

This clone was counted ten times or more. The CDR3 sequence is CASSRSGTAYEQYF. The CDR3 coding sequence is TGTGCCAGTAGTAGAAGCGGGACTGCCTACGAGCAGTACTTC. The chain couples TRBV19 to TRBJ2-7; 7 nucleotides agree with TRBD2. Trimming took 4 bases from V and 2 from J; bases not matched to a gene: 5. This CDR3 comprises 14 residues. Germline V lookup: CDR1 LNHDA, CDR2 SQIVND (reference sequence).

This clone was counted many times. The chain has TRBV7-9 and TRBJ1-1; no definite D call. V lost 6 bases and J 4 bases, leaving 15 bases between the germline ends. The CDR3 is made up of 14 amino acids. Germline loops: CDR1 SEHNR, CDR2 FQNEAQ (reference sequence). As DNA, the CDR3 is TGTGCCAGCAGGTCCCTATATCTGGGCACTGAAGCTTTCTTT. Its translation is CASRSLYLGTEAFF. The whole variable domain, remainder taken from reference TRBV7-9 and TRBJ1-1, is DTGVSQNPRHKITKRGQNVTFRCDPISEHNRLYWYRQTLGQGPEFLTYFQNEAQLEKSRLLSDRFSAERPKGSFSTLEIQRTEQGDSAMYLCASRSLYLGTEAFFGQGTRLTVV.

This clone was observed at least ten times. V is TRBV5-6 and J is TRBJ2-7; TRBD1 aligns across 8 bases. The ends lost 3 bases at V and 1 base at J; junction bases unmatched: 6. Germline V CDR1 and CDR2: SGHDT, YYEEEE. There are 15 residues in the CDR3. The DNA of the CDR3 is TGTGCCAGCAGCTCGACAGGGGTCGGGTCCTACGAGCAGTACTTC. Protein: CASSSTGVGSYEQYF.

In this sample, this clone turned up many times. The sample has other DNA sequences that encode this CDR3 too. V is TRBV20-1 and J is TRBJ2-1; TRBD1 matches 7 bases. The CDR3 runs to 16 residues. V lost 4 bases to trimming and J lost 10 bases; unmatched junction nucleotides: 19. Germline CDR1 DFQATT, CDR2 SNEGSKA (reference sequence). The CDR3 region has the DNA TGCAGTGCTACCCGCCGGGACATTAAGATCAGGGGGGAGCAGTTCTTC. This sequence encodes CSATRRDIKIRGEQFF.

The chain uses TRBV5-1 and TRBJ1-2; D is unclear. CDR1 SGHRS and CDR2 YFSETQ come from the germline V gene. CDR3 length equals 14 residues. Trimming left V 2 bases short and J 3 bases short, with 11 bases between. The CDR3 coding sequence is TGCGCCAGCAGCTTCGGGTGGGAGGACTATGGCTACACCTTC. Residues: CASSFGWEDYGYTF.

This clone was recorded many times. J is TRBJ2-7 and V is TRBV14, with 8 positions matching TRBD2. CDR1 and CDR2 (germline): SGHDN, FVKESK. Germline trimming cut 4 bases from V and 7 bases from J; bases unmatched to any gene: 9. The CDR3 has 14 residues. CDR3 nucleotide sequence: TGTGCCAGCAGCCTTCGGGGGGGCCGTGGGGAGCAGTACTTC. Its translation: CASSLRGGRGEQYF.

Relative to its sample, this clone is medium-sized. The chain uses TRBV20-1 and TRBJ1-6; D gene ambiguous. V was clipped by 2 bases and J by 7 bases, with 15 bases between them. This CDR3 has 15 amino acids. The germline V gene encodes CDR1 DFQATT and CDR2 SNEGSKA (reference sequence). CDR3 sequence: CSARPPGGLNSPLHF. Here the CDR3 DNA reads TGCAGTGCTAGACCCCCAGGTGGACTAAATTCACCCCTCCACTTT.

This clone was counted only a few times. This chain links TRBV2 with TRBJ1-5, with D unclear. Trimming cost V 0 bases and J 4 bases, with 1 base left between them. The CDR3 totals 12 residues. Germline CDR1 SNHLY, CDR2 FYNNEI. The CDR3 DNA sequence: TGTGCCAGCAGTGAAGCGAATCAGCCCCAGCATTTT. Residues: CASSEANQPQHF.

This clone was found once. CDR3 coding DNA: TGTGCCAGCAGCGGGGCAGGGCATGTAGTCTATGGCTACACCTTC. Translating gives CASSGAGHVVYGYTF. The chain is built from TRBV5-5 and TRBJ1-2; tentative D call: TRBD1 (5 bases). Germline V gene lookup returns CDR1 SGHKS and CDR2 YYEKEE (reference sequence). The CDR3 loop spans 15 amino acids. The V gene lost 4 bases and the J gene lost 4 bases, with 17 bases spanning the gap.

J is TRBJ2-2 and V is TRBV20-1, with 8 positions matching TRBD1. This CDR3 region has 14 residues. V gave up 5 bases and J gave up 1 base; unmatched junction bases: 3. The germline gives CDR1 DFQATT, CDR2 SNEGSKA (reference sequence). The CDR3 sequence: CSADRGGNTGELFF. The CDR3 coding sequence is TGCAGTGCTGACAGGGGCGGGAACACCGGGGAGCTGTTTTTT.

The chain employs TRBV11-2 and TRBJ2-5, with D perhaps matching TRBD2 (6 bases). Germline CDR1 SGHAT, CDR2 FQNNGV. This CDR3 spans 13 amino acids. The CDR3 spells CTGVGGVQETQYF. The CDR3 nucleotides are TGTACCGGCGTGGGAGGAGTCCAAGAGACCCAGTACTTC.